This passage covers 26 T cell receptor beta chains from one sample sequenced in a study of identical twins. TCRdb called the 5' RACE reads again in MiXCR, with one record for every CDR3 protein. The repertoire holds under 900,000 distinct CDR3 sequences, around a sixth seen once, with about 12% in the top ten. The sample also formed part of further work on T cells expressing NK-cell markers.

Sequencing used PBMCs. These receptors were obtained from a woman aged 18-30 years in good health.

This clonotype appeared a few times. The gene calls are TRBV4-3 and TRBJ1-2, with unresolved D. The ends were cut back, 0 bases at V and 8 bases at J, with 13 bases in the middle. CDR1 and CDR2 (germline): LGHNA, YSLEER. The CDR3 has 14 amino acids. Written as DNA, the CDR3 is TGCGCCAGCAGCCAAGATGGCGGGAGCAGCGGCTACACCTTC. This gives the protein CASSQDGGSSGYTF.

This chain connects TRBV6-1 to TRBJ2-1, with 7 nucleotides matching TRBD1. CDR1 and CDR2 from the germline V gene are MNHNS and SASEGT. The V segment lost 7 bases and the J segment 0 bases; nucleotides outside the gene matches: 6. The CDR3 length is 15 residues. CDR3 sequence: CASTPGQSSYNEQFF. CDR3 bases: TGTGCCAGCACCCCGGGACAGAGCTCCTACAATGAGCAGTTCTTC.

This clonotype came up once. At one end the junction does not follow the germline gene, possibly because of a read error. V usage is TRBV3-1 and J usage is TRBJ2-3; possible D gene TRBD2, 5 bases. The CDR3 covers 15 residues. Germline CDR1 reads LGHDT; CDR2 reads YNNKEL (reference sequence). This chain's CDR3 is CACSRQTSDTDTQYF. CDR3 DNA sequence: TGTGCCTGCAGCCGACAAACTAGTGACACAGATACGCAGTATTTT.

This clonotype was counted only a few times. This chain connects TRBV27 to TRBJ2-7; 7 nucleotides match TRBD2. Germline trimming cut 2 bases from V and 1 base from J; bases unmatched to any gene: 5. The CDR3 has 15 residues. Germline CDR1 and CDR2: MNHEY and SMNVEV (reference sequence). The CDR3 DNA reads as TGTGCCAGCAGTTTAAGTGGACTAGGTTCCTACGAGCAGTACTTC. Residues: CASSLSGLGSYEQYF.

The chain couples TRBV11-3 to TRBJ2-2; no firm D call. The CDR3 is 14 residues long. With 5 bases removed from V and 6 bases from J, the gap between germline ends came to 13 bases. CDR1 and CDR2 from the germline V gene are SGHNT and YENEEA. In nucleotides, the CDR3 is TGTGCCAGCAGCGCGTTCTGGGGATCCGGGGAGCTGTTTTTT. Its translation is CASSAFWGSGELFF.

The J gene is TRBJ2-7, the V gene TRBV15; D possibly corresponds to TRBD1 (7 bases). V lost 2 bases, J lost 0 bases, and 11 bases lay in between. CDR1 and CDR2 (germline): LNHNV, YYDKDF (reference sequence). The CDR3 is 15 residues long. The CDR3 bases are TGTGCCACCAGCAGACTCAGGGGGGTCTCCTACGAGCAGTACTTC. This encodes CATSRLRGVSYEQYF. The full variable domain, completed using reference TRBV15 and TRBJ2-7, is DAMVIQNPRYQVTQFGKPVTLSCSQTLNHNVMYWYQQKSSQAPKLLFHYYDKDFNNEADTPDNFQSRRPNTSFCFLDIRSPGLGDTAMYLCATSRLRGVSYEQYFGPGTRLTVT.

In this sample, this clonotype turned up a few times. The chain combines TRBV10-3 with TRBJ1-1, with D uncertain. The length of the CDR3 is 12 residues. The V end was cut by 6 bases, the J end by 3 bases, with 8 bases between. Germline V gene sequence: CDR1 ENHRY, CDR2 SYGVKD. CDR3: CAIRREDTEAFF. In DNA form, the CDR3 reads TGTGCCATCAGAAGGGAGGACACTGAAGCTTTCTTT.

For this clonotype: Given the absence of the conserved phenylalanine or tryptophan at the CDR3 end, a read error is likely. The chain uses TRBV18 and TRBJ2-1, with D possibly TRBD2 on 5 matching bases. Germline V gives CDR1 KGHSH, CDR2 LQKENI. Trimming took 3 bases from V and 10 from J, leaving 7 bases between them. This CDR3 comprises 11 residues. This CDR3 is CASSPKREQFY. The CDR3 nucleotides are TGTGCCAGCTCACCTAAGCGGGAGCAGTTCTAC.

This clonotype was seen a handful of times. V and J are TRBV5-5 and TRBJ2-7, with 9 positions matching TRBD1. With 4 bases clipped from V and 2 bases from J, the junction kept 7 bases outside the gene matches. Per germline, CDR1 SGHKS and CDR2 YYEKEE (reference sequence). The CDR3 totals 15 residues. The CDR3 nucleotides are TGTGCCAGCAGCAGATATGGGACAGGGACCTACGAGCAGTACTTC. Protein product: CASSRYGTGTYEQYF.

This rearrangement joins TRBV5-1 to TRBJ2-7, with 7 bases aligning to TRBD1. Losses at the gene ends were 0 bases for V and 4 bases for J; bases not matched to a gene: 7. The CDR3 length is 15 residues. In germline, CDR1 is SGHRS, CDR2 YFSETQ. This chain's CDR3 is CASSLAPGQLYEQYF. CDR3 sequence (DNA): TGCGCCAGCAGCTTGGCTCCGGGACAGTTATACGAGCAGTACTTC.

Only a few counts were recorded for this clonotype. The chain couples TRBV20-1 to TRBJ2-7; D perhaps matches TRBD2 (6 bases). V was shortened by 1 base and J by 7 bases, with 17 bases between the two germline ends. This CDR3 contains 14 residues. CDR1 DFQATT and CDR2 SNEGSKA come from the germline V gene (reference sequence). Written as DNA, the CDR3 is TGCAGTGCTAGAGGAGGGACGAACCGGGAGGAGCAGTACTTC. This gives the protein CSARGGTNREEQYF.

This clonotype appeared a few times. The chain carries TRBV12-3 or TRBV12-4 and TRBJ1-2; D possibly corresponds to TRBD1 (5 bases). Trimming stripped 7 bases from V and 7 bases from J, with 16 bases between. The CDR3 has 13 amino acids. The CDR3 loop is CASTESGAGGYTF. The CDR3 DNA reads TGTGCCAGCACCGAAAGCGGGGCAGGTGGCTACACCTTC.

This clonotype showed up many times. The CDR3 DNA reads as TGTGCCAGCAGTTTGGCAGACTCCTACGAGCAGTACTTC. This encodes CASSLADSYEQYF. V is TRBV12-3 or TRBV12-4 and J is TRBJ2-7; D not certain. This CDR3 has 13 amino acids. V was pared by 3 bases and J by 0 bases, with 6 bases between.

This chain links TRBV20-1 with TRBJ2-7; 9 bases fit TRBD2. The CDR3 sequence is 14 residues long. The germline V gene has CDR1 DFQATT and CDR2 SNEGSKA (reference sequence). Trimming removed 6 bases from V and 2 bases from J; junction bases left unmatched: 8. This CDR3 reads CSAGTSGRPYEQYF. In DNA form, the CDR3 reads TGCAGTGCCGGTACTAGCGGGCGACCCTACGAGCAGTACTTC.

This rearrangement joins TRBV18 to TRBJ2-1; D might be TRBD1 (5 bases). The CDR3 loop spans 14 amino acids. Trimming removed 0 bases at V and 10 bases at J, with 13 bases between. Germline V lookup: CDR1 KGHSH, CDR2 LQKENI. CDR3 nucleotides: TGTGCCAGCTCACCACCGAGCAGGGTTTGGGAGCAGTTCTTC. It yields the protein CASSPPSRVWEQFF.

The CDR3 coding sequence is TGTGCCAGCAGCCCCAAAGGAAACGAGCAGTACTTC. It translates to CASSPKGNEQYF. V gene TRBV7-9 combines with J gene TRBJ2-7; D not resolved. The CDR3 sequence is 12 residues long. Germline CDR1 reads SEHNR; CDR2 reads FQNEAQ (reference sequence). V dropped 5 bases and J dropped 5 bases, with 10 bases sitting between them.

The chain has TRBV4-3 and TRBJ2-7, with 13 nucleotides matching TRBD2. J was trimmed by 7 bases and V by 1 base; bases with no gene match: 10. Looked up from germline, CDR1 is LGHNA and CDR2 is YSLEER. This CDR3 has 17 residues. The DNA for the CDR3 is TGCGCCAGCAGCCAAGCACCGGGACTAGCGGGATTACGGGAGCAGTACTTC. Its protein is CASSQAPGLAGLREQYF.

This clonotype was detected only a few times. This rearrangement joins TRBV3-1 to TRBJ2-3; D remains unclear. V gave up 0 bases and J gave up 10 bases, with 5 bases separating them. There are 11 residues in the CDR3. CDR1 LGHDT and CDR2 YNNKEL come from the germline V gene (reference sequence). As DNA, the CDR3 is TGTGCCAGCAGCCAAGATGTAGCGCAGTATTTT. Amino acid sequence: CASSQDVAQYF.

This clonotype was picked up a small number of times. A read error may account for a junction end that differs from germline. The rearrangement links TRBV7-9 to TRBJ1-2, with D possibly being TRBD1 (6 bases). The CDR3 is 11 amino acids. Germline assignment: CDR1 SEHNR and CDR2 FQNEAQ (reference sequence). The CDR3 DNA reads TGTGCCAGCAGCCTAGAGGGACAACCCCTTTTC. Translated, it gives CASSLEGQPLF.

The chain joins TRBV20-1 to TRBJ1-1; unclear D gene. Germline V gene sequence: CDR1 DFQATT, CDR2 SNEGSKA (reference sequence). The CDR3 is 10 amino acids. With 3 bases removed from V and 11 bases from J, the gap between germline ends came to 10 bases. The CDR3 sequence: CSASDYGAFF. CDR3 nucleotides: TGCAGTGCTAGCGACTATGGGGCTTTCTTT.

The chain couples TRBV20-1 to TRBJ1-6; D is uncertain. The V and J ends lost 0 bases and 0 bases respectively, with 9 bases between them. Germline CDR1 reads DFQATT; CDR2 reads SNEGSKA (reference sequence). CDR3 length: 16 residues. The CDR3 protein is CSAREVVYSYNSPLHF. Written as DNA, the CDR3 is TGCAGTGCTAGAGAGGTGGTGTACTCCTATAATTCACCCCTCCACTTT.

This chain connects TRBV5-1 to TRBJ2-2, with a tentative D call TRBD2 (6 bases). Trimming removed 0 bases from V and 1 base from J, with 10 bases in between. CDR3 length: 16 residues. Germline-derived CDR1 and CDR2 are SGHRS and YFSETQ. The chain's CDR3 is CASSLGRGLNTGELFF. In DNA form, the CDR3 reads TGCGCCAGCAGCTTGGGTCGGGGGTTGAACACCGGGGAGCTGTTTTTT.

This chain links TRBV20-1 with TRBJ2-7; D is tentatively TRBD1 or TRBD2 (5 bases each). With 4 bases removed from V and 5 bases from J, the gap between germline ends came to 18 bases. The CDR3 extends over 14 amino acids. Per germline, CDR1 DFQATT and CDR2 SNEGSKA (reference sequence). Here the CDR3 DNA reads TGCAGTGCTACAGGATGGGACGCGAGGAACGAGCAGTACTTC. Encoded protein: CSATGWDARNEQYF.

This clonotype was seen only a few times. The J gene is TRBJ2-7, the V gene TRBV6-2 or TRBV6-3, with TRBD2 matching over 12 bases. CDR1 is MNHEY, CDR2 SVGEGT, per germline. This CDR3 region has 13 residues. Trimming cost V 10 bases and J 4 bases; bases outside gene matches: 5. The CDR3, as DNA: TGTGCCATAGGACTAGCGGGATTTTACGAGCAGTACTTC. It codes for CAIGLAGFYEQYF.

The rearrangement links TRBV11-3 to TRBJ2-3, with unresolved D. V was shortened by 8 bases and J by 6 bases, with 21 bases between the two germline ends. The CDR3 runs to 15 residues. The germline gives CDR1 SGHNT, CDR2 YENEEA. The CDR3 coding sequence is TGTGCCAGCGCCAAGGGAAGAAATATAGGGGATACGCAGTATTTT. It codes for CASAKGRNIGDTQYF.

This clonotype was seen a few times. The CDR3 is CASSLSLSAGYGYTF. In DNA form, the CDR3 reads TGCGCCAGCAGCCTCAGCCTCTCGGCTGGCTATGGCTACACCTTC. V and J are TRBV5-1 and TRBJ1-2; no clear D. The CDR3 length is 15 residues. Germline loops: CDR1 SGHRS, CDR2 YFSETQ. V lost 4 bases, J lost 4 bases, and 17 bases lay in between.